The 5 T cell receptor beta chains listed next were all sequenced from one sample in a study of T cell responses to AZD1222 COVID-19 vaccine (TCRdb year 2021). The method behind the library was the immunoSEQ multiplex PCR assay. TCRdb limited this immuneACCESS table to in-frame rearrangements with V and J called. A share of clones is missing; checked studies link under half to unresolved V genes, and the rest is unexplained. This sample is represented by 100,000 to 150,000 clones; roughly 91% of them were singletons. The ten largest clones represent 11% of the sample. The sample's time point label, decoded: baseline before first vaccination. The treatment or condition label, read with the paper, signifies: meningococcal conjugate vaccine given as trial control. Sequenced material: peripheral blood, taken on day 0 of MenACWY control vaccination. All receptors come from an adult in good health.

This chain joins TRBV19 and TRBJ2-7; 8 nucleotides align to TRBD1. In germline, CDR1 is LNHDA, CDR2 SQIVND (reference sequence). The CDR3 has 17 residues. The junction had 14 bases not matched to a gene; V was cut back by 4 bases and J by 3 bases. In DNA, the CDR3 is TGTGCCAGTAGTACATACCTTTCTGACAGGGGTTTCTACGAGCAGTACTTC. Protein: CASSTYLSDRGFYEQYF.

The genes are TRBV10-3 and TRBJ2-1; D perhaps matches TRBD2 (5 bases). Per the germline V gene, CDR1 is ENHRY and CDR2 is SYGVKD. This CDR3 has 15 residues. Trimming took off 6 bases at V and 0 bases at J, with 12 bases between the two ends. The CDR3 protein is CAISEGDYSYNEQFF. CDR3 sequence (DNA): TGTGCCATCAGCGAGGGTGACTACTCCTACAATGAGCAGTTCTTC.

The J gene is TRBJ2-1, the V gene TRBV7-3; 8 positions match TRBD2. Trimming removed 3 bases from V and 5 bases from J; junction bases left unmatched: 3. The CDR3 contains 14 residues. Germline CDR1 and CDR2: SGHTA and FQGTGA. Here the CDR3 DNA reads TGTGCCAGCAGCTTTTTTAGCGGGGACAATGAGCAGTTCTTC. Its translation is CASSFFSGDNEQFF.

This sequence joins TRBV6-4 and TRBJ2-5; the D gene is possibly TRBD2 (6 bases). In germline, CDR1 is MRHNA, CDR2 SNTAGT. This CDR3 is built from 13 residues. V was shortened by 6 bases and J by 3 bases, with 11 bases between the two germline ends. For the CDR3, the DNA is TGTGCCAGCAGCCGGGACTCCGAAGAGACCCAGTACTTC. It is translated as CASSRDSEETQYF.

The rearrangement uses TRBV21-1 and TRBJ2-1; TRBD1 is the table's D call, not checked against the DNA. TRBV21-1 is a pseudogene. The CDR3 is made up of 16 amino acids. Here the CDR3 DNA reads TGTGCCAGCAGCAATCACACAGGTCACCCCTACAATGAGCAGTTCTTC. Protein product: CASSNHTGHPYNEQFF.